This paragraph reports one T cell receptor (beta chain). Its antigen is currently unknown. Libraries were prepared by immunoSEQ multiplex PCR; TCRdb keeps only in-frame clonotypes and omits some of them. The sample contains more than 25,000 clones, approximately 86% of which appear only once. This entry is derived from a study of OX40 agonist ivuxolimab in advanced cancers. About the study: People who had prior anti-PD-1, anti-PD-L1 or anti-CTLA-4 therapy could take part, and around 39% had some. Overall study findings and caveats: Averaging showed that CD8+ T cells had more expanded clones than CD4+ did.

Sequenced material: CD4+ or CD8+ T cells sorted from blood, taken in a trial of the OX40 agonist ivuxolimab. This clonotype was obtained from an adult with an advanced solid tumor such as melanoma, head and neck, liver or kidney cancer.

CDR3 sequence reads: CASSLLSTDTQYF. Written as DNA, the CDR3 is TGTGCCAGCAGCTTATTGAGCACAGATACGCAGTATTTT. The rearrangement links TRBV7-5 to TRBJ2-3. TRBV7-5 is designated a pseudogene. This CDR3 has 13 residues.